Below are 26 T cell receptor beta chains sequenced from a single sample in a study of a mutant IDH1 vaccine in newly diagnosed glioma. Generated by immunoSEQ multiplex PCR, the TCRdb table keeps only in-frame clones and is missing some. Counted here are roughly 30,000 clones, 84% occurring once; the ten biggest clones make up around 30%. For these receptors, no antigen is known. Time point defined: week 47, end of study. A 20-mer mutant IDH1 peptide at 300 ug was injected subcutaneously with topical imiquimod. The sample consisted of PBMCs, taken from a glioma patient whose treatment included an IDH1 peptide vaccine. Source of these receptors: a man aged 30 to 45 with glioma.

The chain is built from TRBV30 and TRBJ1-1; D unresolved. V was clipped by 0 bases and J by 4 bases, with 15 bases between them. The CDR3 totals 15 residues. Per germline, CDR1 GTSNPN and CDR2 SVGIG (reference sequence). The CDR3 region has the DNA TGTGCCTGGAGTGTAGTTGGCGAACCCCGCACTGAAGCTTTCTTT. Its protein is CAWSVVGEPRTEAFF.

The chain recombines TRBV7-8 with TRBJ1-6, with 9 positions matching TRBD1. The length of the CDR3 is 15 residues. Germline loops: CDR1 SGHVS, CDR2 FQNEAQ. Unmatched junction bases numbered 8, after V lost 7 bases and J lost 7 bases. In DNA form, the CDR3 reads TGTGCCAGCACCAAATCGGGACAGGGCAATTCACCCCTCCACTTT. Amino acids: CASTKSGQGNSPLHF. Full variable domain (remainder filled in from reference TRBV7-8 and TRBJ1-6): GAGVSQSPRYKVAKRGQDVALRCDPISGHVSLFWYQQALGQGPEFLTYFQNEAQLDKSGLPSDRFFAERPEGSVSTLKIQRTQQEDSAVYLCASTKSGQGNSPLHFGNGTRLTVT.

The chain recombines TRBV4-1 with TRBJ2-2, with D possibly TRBD2 on 6 matching bases. The CDR3 spans 18 residues. Looked up from germline, CDR1 is MGHRA and CDR2 is YSYEKL. The germline V and J ends were trimmed by 1 base and 6 bases, with 21 bases remaining between them. The CDR3 protein is CASSQVGAGGSFSGELFF. The CDR3, as DNA: TGCGCCAGCAGCCAAGTGGGAGCGGGCGGGTCTTTTTCCGGGGAGCTGTTTTTT.

The V and J genes are TRBV11-1 and TRBJ2-1; TRBD1 matches at 7 bases. CDR1 is SGHAT, CDR2 FQDESV, per germline (reference sequence). The ends lost 3 bases at V and 0 bases at J; junction bases unmatched: 2. The CDR3 loop spans 15 amino acids. The CDR3 DNA follows: TGTGCCAGCAGCTTTAACAGGGGCTCCTACAATGAGCAGTTCTTC. This translates into CASSFNRGSYNEQFF.

The chain links TRBV29-1 to TRBJ2-2; D possibly corresponds to TRBD2 (5 bases). The germline V gene encodes CDR1 SQVTM and CDR2 ANQGSEA. V dropped 8 bases and J dropped 6 bases, with 16 bases sitting between them. CDR3 length: 13 residues. CDR3 sequence reads: CSYLPGSSGELFF. The CDR3, as DNA: TGCAGCTATCTCCCGGGAAGTTCCGGGGAGCTGTTTTTT.

A single count supports this clone. The chain carries TRBV5-4 and TRBJ1-2; D is perhaps TRBD1 (6 bases). Trimming left V 6 bases short and J 11 bases short, with 20 bases between. The germline V gene encodes CDR1 SGHNT and CDR2 YYREEE (reference sequence). This CDR3 has 13 residues. CDR3: CASTSIGQSRYTF. CDR3 DNA sequence: TGTGCCAGCACCTCGATAGGACAGTCACGGTACACCTTC.

The rearrangement joins TRBV5-5 to TRBJ1-2; tentative D call: TRBD1 (5 bases). Trimming cost V 4 bases and J 2 bases, with 15 bases left between them. CDR3 length: 15 amino acids. The germline V gene has CDR1 SGHKS and CDR2 YYEKEE (reference sequence). The CDR3 DNA follows: TGTGCCAGCAGCGGGCCGGGACGGTCAAACTATGGCTACACCTTC. Translation gives CASSGPGRSNYGYTF.

V is TRBV7-2 and J is TRBJ1-5; maybe TRBD1 (6 bases). The germline gives CDR1 SGHTA, CDR2 FQGNSA. Trimming shortened V by 5 bases and J by 2 bases, and 16 bases separated the two germline ends. The CDR3 length is 16 residues. The DNA of the CDR3 is TGTGCCAGCAGCACGTCTACAGGGTCACGCAATCAGCCCCAGCATTTT. Amino acids: CASSTSTGSRNQPQHF.

The chain links TRBV6-1 to TRBJ1-2; D not resolved. V lost 4 bases and J 7 bases, leaving 10 bases between the germline ends. CDR3 length: 12 amino acids. The germline CDR1 and CDR2 sequences are MNHNS and SASEGT. This CDR3 is CASSVKTGGYTF. The CDR3 region has the DNA TGTGCCAGCAGTGTCAAGACTGGTGGCTACACCTTC.

This clone was detected only once. This chain uses TRBV7-9 with TRBJ1-1; perhaps TRBD1 as D (5 bases). CDR1 and CDR2 (germline): SEHNR, FQNEAQ (reference sequence). CDR3 length equals 15 residues. The V end lost 7 bases, the J end lost 4 bases, and 19 bases lay between the germline ends. This chain's CDR3 is CASTLRGGRGTEAFF. The CDR3 DNA follows: TGTGCCAGCACCCTTCGTGGAGGGAGGGGCACTGAAGCTTTCTTT. The full variable domain, its missing parts supplied by reference TRBV7-9 and TRBJ1-1, is DTGVSQNPRHKITKRGQNVTFRCDPISEHNRLYWYRQTLGQGPEFLTYFQNEAQLEKSRLLSDRFSAERPKGSFSTLEIQRTEQGDSAMYLCASTLRGGRGTEAFFGQGTRLTVV.

The chain recombines TRBV7-9 with TRBJ2-3, with D tentatively TRBD1 (6 bases). CDR1 is SEHNR, CDR2 FQNEAQ, per germline (reference sequence). The CDR3 has 15 amino acids. Deletions cut 5 bases from V and 4 bases from J, with 16 bases between. This CDR3 reads CASSPGQLPPDTQYF. The CDR3 DNA is TGTGCCAGCAGCCCAGGACAGCTTCCCCCAGATACGCAGTATTTT. Variable domain in full (rest from reference TRBV7-9 and TRBJ2-3): DTGVSQNPRHKITKRGQNVTFRCDPISEHNRLYWYRQTLGQGPEFLTYFQNEAQLEKSRLLSDRFSAERPKGSFSTLEIQRTEQGDSAMYLCASSPGQLPPDTQYFGPGTRLTVL.

The chain links TRBV30 to TRBJ2-3; 7 bases map to TRBD1. Trimming removed 2 bases from V and 0 bases from J; junction bases left unmatched: 2. From germline, CDR1 is GTSNPN and CDR2 SVGIG (reference sequence). CDR3 length equals 14 residues. CDR3 sequence: CAWSTGDSTDTQYF. The CDR3 nucleotides read TGTGCCTGGAGTACAGGGGATAGCACAGATACGCAGTATTTT.

The CDR3 bases are TGTGCCAGCAGCCAGTCAGCAATCTACGAGCAGTACTTC. It encodes CASSQSAIYEQYF. The rearrangement joins TRBV14 to TRBJ2-7; D gene unclear. The CDR3 spans 13 residues. Trimming took 3 bases from V and 3 from J, leaving 9 bases between them. From germline, CDR1 is SGHDN and CDR2 FVKESK. Combining the CDR3 with reference TRBV14 and TRBJ2-7 gives the whole variable domain EAGVTQFPSHSVIEKGQTVTLRCDPISGHDNLYWYRRVMGKEIKFLLHFVKESKQDESGMPNNRFLAERTGGTYSTLKVQPAELEDSGVYFCASSQSAIYEQYFGPGTRLTVT.

The chain joins TRBV4-2 to TRBJ2-1; possibly TRBD2 for D (6 bases). V lost 0 bases and J 5 bases, leaving 14 bases between the germline ends. Per germline, CDR1 LGHNA and CDR2 YNFKEQ. CDR3 length: 16 residues. The CDR3 DNA follows: TGTGCCAGCAGCCAAGATCATCGGGGGTCGAACAATGAGCAGTTCTTC. This sequence encodes CASSQDHRGSNNEQFF.

The V call is TRBV5-4, the J call TRBJ2-5, with 7 bases that match TRBD2. The CDR3 is 15 residues long. V gave up 3 bases and J gave up 3 bases; unmatched junction bases: 8. The germline gives CDR1 SGHNT, CDR2 YYREEE (reference sequence). The DNA of the CDR3 is TGTGCCAGCAGCTCGACTGCGGGGGAAGAAGAGACCCAGTACTTC. Amino acids: CASSSTAGEEETQYF.

The table lists this clone with a count of one. This sequence joins TRBV9 and TRBJ2-3; possibly TRBD2 for D (5 bases). The CDR3 runs 15 residues. Trimming cost V 0 bases and J 4 bases, with 12 bases left between them. Germline V gene data show CDR1 as SGDLS and CDR2 as YYNGEE. The CDR3 bases are TGTGCCAGCAGCGTAGAGGGCAACGGGGCAGATACGCAGTATTTT. This translates into CASSVEGNGADTQYF. The whole variable domain, filled in from reference TRBV9 and TRBJ2-3, reads DSGVTQTPKHLITATGQRVTLRCSPRSGDLSVYWYQQSLDQGLQFLIQYYNGEERAKGNILERFSAQQFPDLHSELNLSSLELGDSALYFCASSVEGNGADTQYFGPGTRLTVL.

V gene TRBV28 combines with J gene TRBJ1-1; D gene unclear. The ends were cut back, 7 bases at V and 8 bases at J, with 17 bases in the middle. Germline assignment: CDR1 MDHEN and CDR2 SYDVKM. This CDR3 is built from 13 residues. The CDR3 here is CASNTSPQIEAFF. The CDR3 DNA is TGTGCCAGCAATACTTCTCCGCAAATCGAAGCTTTCTTT.

This clone is a singleton in its sample. This rearrangement joins TRBV6-5 to TRBJ2-7, with D unresolved. Trimming left V 5 bases short and J 3 bases short, with 5 bases between. The CDR3 spans 11 residues. CDR1 and CDR2 (germline): MNHEY, SVGAGI. The CDR3 bases are TGTGCCAGCAGTCTCAACTACGAGCAGTACTTC. Its protein is CASSLNYEQYF.

The V call is TRBV10-1, the J call TRBJ2-3; 8 bases are a match to TRBD2. The trim removed 6 bases at V and 5 bases at J, leaving 13 bases unmatched. The length of the CDR3 is 16 residues. CDR1 is WNHNN, CDR2 SYGVQD, per germline (reference sequence). CDR3: CASRPGGPADQDTQYF. For the CDR3, the DNA is TGCGCCAGCAGGCCGGGAGGGCCGGCAGATCAAGATACGCAGTATTTT.

The rearrangement links TRBV10-3 to TRBJ1-1; unclear D gene. Germline CDR1 ENHRY, CDR2 SYGVKD. This CDR3 contains 13 residues. Trimming left V 3 bases short and J 4 bases short, with 9 bases between. This chain's CDR3 is CAISETGFTEAFF. In DNA, the CDR3 is TGTGCCATCAGTGAAACCGGATTCACTGAAGCTTTCTTT.

This rearrangement joins TRBV25-1 to TRBJ2-5; tentatively, D is TRBD2 (7 bases). Trimming shortened V by 7 bases and J by 5 bases, and 20 bases separated the two germline ends. Germline CDR1 reads MGHDK; CDR2 reads SYGVNS. This CDR3 has 15 amino acids. CDR3 DNA: TGTGCCAGCATTCAGACGAGAGGGGGGGGCGAGACCCAGTACTTC. Amino acids: CASIQTRGGGETQYF.

This chain links TRBV5-1 with TRBJ2-5, with D possibly matching TRBD1 (6 bases). With 0 bases removed from V and 1 base from J, the gap between germline ends came to 10 bases. The germline gives CDR1 SGHRS, CDR2 YFSETQ. The CDR3 extends over 15 amino acids. The CDR3 sequence is CASSLGDRLQETQYF. The CDR3 DNA follows: TGCGCCAGCAGCTTGGGAGACAGGCTCCAAGAGACCCAGTACTTC.

The chain employs TRBV9 and TRBJ1-1, with TRBD1 identical over 7 bases. Germline V lookup: CDR1 SGDLS, CDR2 YYNGEE. V lost 5 bases and J lost 1; bases outside the gene matches: 8. The CDR3 extends over 15 amino acids. The CDR3 coding sequence is TGTGCCAGCAGTCCTCAGGGGGGAGGGAACACTGAAGCTTTCTTT. This sequence encodes CASSPQGGGNTEAFF.

This chain connects TRBV6-1 to TRBJ2-3; a possible D gene is TRBD1 (6 bases). Germline V gene lookup returns CDR1 MNHNS and CDR2 SASEGT. The CDR3 totals 13 residues. Trimming left V 3 bases short and J 6 bases short, with 10 bases between. CDR3 nucleotides: TGTGCCAGCAGTGAGTGGGGGCGGGATACGCAGTATTTT. Translating gives CASSEWGRDTQYF.

This chain links TRBV27 with TRBJ2-1; weak D call: TRBD1 (6 bases). Per germline, CDR1 MNHEY and CDR2 SMNVEV (reference sequence). The V gene lost 6 bases and the J gene lost 2 bases, with 11 bases spanning the gap. This CDR3 comprises 14 residues. The CDR3 is CASRRGSTYNEQFF. CDR3 DNA: TGTGCCAGCAGAAGGGGGTCGACCTACAATGAGCAGTTCTTC.

This clone was recorded once. The J gene is TRBJ1-5, the V gene TRBV5-1; D gene unclear. This CDR3 is built from 17 residues. V was trimmed by 2 bases and J by 0 bases, leaving 15 bases between them. CDR1 and CDR2 from the germline V gene are SGHRS and YFSETQ. The CDR3 sequence is CASSFFPASYSNQPQHF. DNA for the CDR3: TGCGCCAGCAGCTTCTTTCCGGCTTCCTATAGCAATCAGCCCCAGCATTTT.